The 19 T cell receptor beta chains in this list originate from one sample, sequenced in a study of cytomegalovirus exposure and HLA in healthy donors. Amplification used 60 Vbeta primers and 13 Jbeta primers. The protocol was immunoSEQ multiplex PCR, while the TCRdb copy is restricted to in-frame clones and leaves out a portion. This sample has under 200,000 clones; 68% occur once, and the top ten carry 1.3% to 1.5%. Sequenced input: PBMCs. The receptors stem from a man aged 50-60 years in good health and CMV-seronegative.

The chain links TRBV19 to TRBJ2-7, with a weak D call TRBD2 (5 bases). V dropped 5 bases and J dropped 5 bases, with 16 bases sitting between them. Germline V lookup: CDR1 LNHDA, CDR2 SQIVND (reference sequence). This CDR3 spans 14 amino acids. Here the CDR3 reads CASSSREGIDEQYF. The CDR3 DNA follows: TGTGCCAGTAGTTCCCGAGAGGGTATAGACGAGCAGTACTTC.

The sample holds a few counts of this clone. The chain couples TRBV2 to TRBJ2-5; a possible D gene is TRBD2 (5 bases). The germline CDR1 and CDR2 sequences are SNHLY and FYNNEI. Trimming took 10 bases from V and 4 from J, leaving 22 bases between them. The CDR3 is 15 residues long. The CDR3 DNA sequence: TGTGCCACTCAAAACCAACCGGGAAGAGGAGAGACCCAGTACTTC. Its translation: CATQNQPGRGETQYF.

This clone was seen only a few times. V usage is TRBV11-2 and J usage is TRBJ2-3; possibly TRBD2 for D (6 bases). Looked up from germline, CDR1 is SGHAT and CDR2 is FQNNGV. The CDR3 contains 13 residues. The V end was cut by 5 bases, the J end by 9 bases, with 15 bases between. The CDR3 nucleotides read TGTGCCAGCAGCCCCTCTAGCGCTCAGACGCAGTATTTT. Encoded protein: CASSPSSAQTQYF.

V and J are TRBV6-6 and TRBJ1-4; D is possibly TRBD1 (6 bases). Between the trimmed V and J ends, which lost 4 bases and 4 bases, there was a span of 13 bases. Germline V CDR1 and CDR2: MNHNY, SVGAGI (reference sequence). The CDR3 runs to 15 residues. Written as DNA, the CDR3 is TGTGCCAGCAGTTCTCACAGGGTCCGTAATGAAAAACTGTTTTTT. Amino acid sequence: CASSSHRVRNEKLFF.

V and J are TRBV27 and TRBJ1-5, with 7 bases aligning to TRBD1. Germline V gives CDR1 MNHEY, CDR2 SMNVEV (reference sequence). Losses at the gene ends were 3 bases for V and 4 bases for J; bases not matched to a gene: 0. The CDR3 covers 13 residues. In DNA, the CDR3 is TGTGCCAGCAGTTTCAGGGGGAATCAGCCCCAGCATTTT. This sequence encodes CASSFRGNQPQHF.

This sequence joins TRBV4-1 and TRBJ1-3, with 7 nucleotides matching TRBD1. Germline CDR1 MGHRA, CDR2 YSYEKL. The CDR3 is 15 amino acids. The J segment lost 1 base and the V segment lost 3 bases, leaving 3 bases of the junction unmatched. The CDR3 reads CASSQTGRSGNTIYF. As DNA, the CDR3 is TGCGCCAGCAGCCAGACAGGGAGGTCTGGAAACACCATATATTTT.

This chain joins TRBV19 and TRBJ2-3, with 8 bases identical to TRBD2. V trimming: 8 bases; J trimming: 2 bases; junction bases outside the gene matches: 9. From germline, CDR1 is LNHDA and CDR2 SQIVND (reference sequence). This CDR3 is built from 15 residues. CDR3 amino acids: CASSGGRGPTDTQYF. CDR3 bases: TGTGCCAGTTCGGGGGGGCGGGGGCCCACAGATACGCAGTATTTT.

This clone was observed a few times. The CDR3 DNA reads TGCGCCAGCAGCCAAGAGACAGGGAAAGGGACTGAAGCTTTCTTT. Translating gives CASSQETGKGTEAFF. The rearrangement uses TRBV4-3 and TRBJ1-1; the match to TRBD1 covers 7 bases. V was pared by 0 bases and J by 5 bases, with 6 bases of the junction left unmatched. This CDR3 is 15 amino acids long. Germline V lookup: CDR1 LGHNA, CDR2 YSLEER.

The table lists this clone with a few counts. The genes are TRBV6-5 and TRBJ1-2; 9 bases are a match to TRBD1. Germline assignment: CDR1 MNHEY and CDR2 SVGAGI. This CDR3 has 14 amino acids. The junction had 6 bases not matched to a gene; V was cut back by 5 bases and J by 5 bases. The CDR3 spells CASSEQGAIYGYTF. CDR3 nucleotide sequence: TGTGCCAGCAGTGAACAGGGGGCTATATATGGCTACACCTTC.

This chain links TRBV4-2 with TRBJ2-1; 9 bases map to TRBD2. Germline CDR1 is LGHNA and CDR2 is YNFKEQ. The V gene end was trimmed by 1 base and the J gene end by 2 bases; junction bases not matched to a gene: 9. This CDR3 spans 18 amino acids. The CDR3 DNA reads as TGTGCCAGCAGCCAAGTGGTGGGAGGCGGGGGGGCCTACAATGAGCAGTTCTTC. It is translated as CASSQVVGGGGAYNEQFF.

The chain joins TRBV9 to TRBJ1-6; a possible D gene is TRBD1 (6 bases). The germline V gene encodes CDR1 SGDLS and CDR2 YYNGEE. Trimming cost V 4 bases and J 9 bases, with 14 bases left between them. The CDR3 sequence is 14 residues long. As DNA, the CDR3 is TGTGCCAGCAGCATACAGGGTTCAGGTTCACCCCTCCACTTT. Translated, it gives CASSIQGSGSPLHF.

With respect to this clone: Sequence at one end of the junction differs from germline and may be a read error. Other DNA sequences in the same sample also yield this CDR3. This rearrangement joins TRBV7-2 to TRBJ1-1; D is unresolved. The germline gives CDR1 SGHTA, CDR2 FQGNSA. This CDR3 is built from 15 residues. CDR3 nucleotide sequence: TGTGCCAGCAGCTTAATAACTACTATGAACACTGAGGCTTTCTTT. This sequence encodes CASSLITTMNTEAFF.

This chain connects TRBV5-1 to TRBJ2-2, with D perhaps TRBD1 (6 bases). This CDR3 contains 15 residues. V was trimmed by 2 bases and J by 6 bases, leaving 14 bases between them. Per germline, CDR1 SGHRS and CDR2 YFSETQ. CDR3: CASSFNRELAGELFF. CDR3 DNA: TGCGCCAGCAGCTTTAACAGGGAGTTGGCCGGGGAGCTGTTTTTT.

The V call is TRBV29-1, the J call TRBJ2-5; 13 bases fit TRBD2. The CDR3 has 14 amino acids. V shed 7 bases and J 5 bases; nucleotides not matched to a gene: 7. The germline V gene has CDR1 SQVTM and CDR2 ANQGSEA. CDR3 in amino acids: CSARTSGGVETQYF. The CDR3 nucleotides are TGCAGCGCTCGGACTAGCGGGGGAGTTGAGACCCAGTACTTC.

This clone was seen a single time. This rearrangement joins TRBV14 to TRBJ2-3; tentatively, D is TRBD2 (6 bases). V was cut by 4 bases and J by 3 bases, with 20 bases left in between. The CDR3 contains 17 residues. The V gene's germline CDR1 is SGHDN and CDR2 FVKESK. CDR3: CASSLPPGTPGTDTQYF. The CDR3 DNA reads as TGTGCCAGCAGCCTTCCCCCCGGGACTCCGGGGACAGATACGCAGTATTTT.

The chain has TRBV18 and TRBJ1-3; D is perhaps TRBD1 (5 bases). V lost 3 bases to trimming and J lost 1 base, with 7 bases between them. The CDR3 runs to 14 residues. Germline loops: CDR1 KGHSH, CDR2 LQKENI. CDR3 residues: CASSPDRSGNTIYF. The CDR3 nucleotides read TGTGCCAGCTCACCTGACAGATCTGGAAACACCATATATTTT.

The CDR3 nucleotides are TGTGCCAGCAGCCAACAGGGTCGCTATGGCTACACCTTC. It encodes CASSQQGRYGYTF. The V call is TRBV14, the J call TRBJ1-2; D possibly corresponds to TRBD1 (5 bases). This CDR3 is 13 amino acids long. Trimming left V 2 bases short and J 4 bases short, with 8 bases between. Per germline, CDR1 SGHDN and CDR2 FVKESK.

This chain uses TRBV6-1 with TRBJ1-6; 8 nucleotides line up with TRBD1. This CDR3 spans 14 amino acids. Germline CDR1 MNHNS, CDR2 SASEGT. With V trimmed by 7 bases and J by 6 bases, 5 bases remained unmatched. The DNA of the CDR3 is TGTGCCAGCAACGCAGGGGGCCCTAATTCACCCCTCCACTTT. Its translation: CASNAGGPNSPLHF.

This clone was seen more than once but under ten times. The chain uses TRBV6-1 and TRBJ1-4; TRBD1 matches at 9 bases. Germline-derived CDR1 and CDR2 are MNHNS and SASEGT. This CDR3 is 16 amino acids long. Unmatched junction bases numbered 7, after V lost 4 bases and J lost 4 bases. The CDR3 DNA sequence: TGTGCCAGCAGTGTTGGGCCGGGACAGGGTAATGAAAAACTGTTTTTT. Protein sequence: CASSVGPGQGNEKLFF.